The clone carrying this TCR beta chain has only a few counts. Its target is unknown. Each CDR3 protein gets one entry after TCRdb re-called the RT-PCR reads with MiXCR. Of roughly 500,000 distinct CDR3 sequences in the sample, approximately 16% were seen once. The data are from a study of response to subunit inactivated influenza vaccine. Study-wide results and caveats: The study's authors posited that every seasonal influenza vaccination enlists few new T cells.

Trimming shortened V by 8 bases and J by 3 bases, and 7 bases separated the two germline ends. The CDR3 is 12 residues long. The germline CDR1 and CDR2 sequences are SNHLY and FYNNEI. This sample comprised CD4+ T cells sorted from PBMCs, obtained about 24 months after vaccination. This chain links TRBV2 with TRBJ2-2, with D unclear. The TCR sequence derives from a man between 50 and 70 years old who received an inactivated influenza vaccine. The CDR3 nucleotides are TGTGCCAGCCAGTCGGACACCGGGGAGCTGTTTTTT. Amino acid sequence: CASQSDTGELFF.